This T cell receptor (beta chain) stems from a study of post-analysis software for immune sequencing data (dated by TCRdb to about 2015). In the study overall: Recorded disease courses included relapsing-remitting, secondary progressive and progressive-relapsing multiple sclerosis, with some patients lacking subtype annotation. The multiple sclerosis patient repertoires were compared with ten to eleven previously published healthy control repertoires from donors aged roughly 6 to 27 years. A subset of samples was prepared in parallel using single-end sample barcoding, then pooled and co-amplified after Illumina adapter ligation. Findings and caveats that apply to the study as a whole: Direct clustering with F measure showed strong co-clustering of samples prepared in the same batch, prompting a batch-effect correction. The multiple sclerosis patient group was slightly younger than the control group. Significantly lower normalized Chao1 diversity was found in multiple sclerosis patients than in controls, suggesting substantial peripheral T-cell clonal expansion.

Library preparation was by PCR. Reads for this sample came from an Illumina HiSeq 2500. Unique molecular identifiers were incorporated into TCR beta cDNA libraries to reduce PCR and sequencing biases. Approximately 500,000 cDNA molecules were obtained per 1 to 10 million input T cells, so each molecule approximated one T cell. The patient libraries were prepared and sequenced with the same protocol used for the earlier healthy control dataset. Samples belonging to the same batch were prepared together, multiplexed and sequenced on a shared HiSeq lane. The source study handled its data this way. Raw barcoded reads were processed with MIGEC, discarding single-read molecular identifier groups before consensus assembly and CDR3 extraction. VDJtools was used for post-analysis of the clonotype tables, and diversity was normalized by down-sampling every dataset to the size of the smallest sample. Repertoire overlap clustering matched CDR3 amino acid but not nucleotide sequences to correct batch-related cross-sample contamination. TCRdb applied fastp at Q25 and MiXCR to the public reads, then kept only in-frame beta chains. Each CDR3 protein appears once, grouped with its most common genes and DNA. The V and J calls and clone size come from TCRdb's table, not from the authors' own analysis. This sample comprises some 450,000 distinct CDR3 sequences, 40% to 55% of them detected only once. About 12% of the sample is in the top ten clones.

This clonotype showed up just a few times. Its antigen is currently not known. Base qualities are missing; no much larger clone stands one base away. TCR beta repertoires were profiled from peripheral blood of 13 young patients with multiple sclerosis to demonstrate the VDJtools post-analysis software. The multiple sclerosis patients were children and adolescents ranging in age from 6 to 15 years. The specimen was blood. The receptor was isolated from a girl between 10 and 17 years old with multiple sclerosis.

CDR3 protein: CASSTDRLAGEETQYF. The sequence in DNA is TGCGCCAGCAGCACCGATAGACTAGCGGGAGAAGAGACCCAGTACTTC. This sequence uses TRBV5-1 and TRBJ2-5; TRBD2 aligns with 12 central bases. CDR1 SGHRS and CDR2 YFSETQ are derived from the germline V gene. The CDR3 runs 16 residues from the cysteine to the phenylalanine. This entry keeps only the CDR3 DNA: 48 bases, framed from base 1. V is trimmed back by 4 bases and J by 3 bases, and the junction contains 7 bases that no gene match accounts for.